The clone carrying this T cell receptor beta chain appeared many times. Its specificity is not known. TCRdb analysed the RT-PCR reads with MiXCR anew, one entry per CDR3 protein. The sample yields around 760,000 distinct CDR3 sequences, approximately 15% seen once. This record belongs to a study of response to subunit inactivated influenza vaccine. Study-wide findings and caveats: Each seasonal flu vaccination may recruit only limited new T cells, authors suggested.

The CDR3 is 15 amino acids. The germline V gene encodes CDR1 SGHRS and CDR2 YFSETQ. The V end was cut by 0 bases, the J end by 2 bases, with 10 bases between. Sequenced here: PBMCs from blood, sampled 14 to 15 days before vaccination. The TCR originated in a man between 45 and 60 years old who received an inactivated influenza vaccine. The rearrangement joins TRBV5-1 to TRBJ2-3; the D is unclear. The chain's CDR3 is CASSLGTVPTDTQYF. The CDR3 DNA reads as TGCGCCAGCAGCTTGGGTACAGTGCCCACAGATACGCAGTATTTT.